The rows below give T cell receptor beta chains drawn from one sample of a study of neurological immune-mediated disorders. Each CDR3 protein gets one entry after TCRdb re-called the 5' RACE reads with MiXCR. The table records around 49,000 distinct CDR3 sequences, around 14% of them present only once. Sequenced sample: PBMCs. The receptors stem from a male donor with HTLV-1-associated myelopathy (HAM/TSP). CDR3s include the opening cysteine and the closing phenylalanine or tryptophan. The order of the fields is V gene, J gene, D gene, clone size, CDR3 protein, CDR3 DNA. D genes are given only for firm matches. A clone size is listed for some rows: how often the clone was seen (once, few, many), or a class if it is expanded.

v_gene: TRBV15
j_gene: TRBJ2-5
d_gene: NA
abundance: many
CDR3aa: CATSRDGLNSETQYF
CDR3nt: TGTGCCACCAGCAGAGATGGACTGAATTCGGAGACCCAGTACTTC

v_gene: TRBV12-3/TRBV12-4
j_gene: TRBJ1-6
d_gene: NA
abundance: many
CDR3aa: CASSKGGSSYNSPLHF
CDR3nt: TGTGCCAGCAGTAAAGGGGGTAGCTCCTATAATTCACCCCTCCACTTT

v_gene: TRBV12-3/TRBV12-4
j_gene: TRBJ1-5
d_gene: NA
abundance: many
CDR3aa: CASSFKGSNQPQHF
CDR3nt: TGTGCCAGCAGTTTTAAAGGGAGCAATCAGCCCCAGCATTTT

v_gene: TRBV5-1
j_gene: TRBJ2-1
d_gene: TRBD2
abundance: many
CDR3aa: CASRTSGSYNEQFF
CDR3nt: TGCGCCAGCCGTACTAGCGGCTCCTACAATGAGCAGTTCTTC

v_gene: TRBV20-1
j_gene: TRBJ2-6
d_gene: NA
abundance: many
CDR3aa: CSARDLGQSGANVLTF
CDR3nt: TGCAGTGCTAGAGATCTAGGGCAGTCTGGGGCCAACGTCCTGACTTTC

v_gene: TRBV18
j_gene: TRBJ2-7
d_gene: NA
abundance: many
CDR3aa: CASSPRLGVPVLEQYF
CDR3nt: TGTGCCAGCTCACCACGGCTCGGTGTCCCGGTTCTGGAACAGTACTTC

v_gene: TRBV10-1
j_gene: TRBJ2-3
d_gene: NA
abundance: many
CDR3aa: CASSDQAGSRDTQYF
CDR3nt: TGCGCCAGCAGTGATCAGGCAGGGTCTCGGGATACGCAGTATTTT

v_gene: TRBV5-1
j_gene: TRBJ1-1
d_gene: TRBD1
abundance: many
CDR3aa: CASSLATQGIYTEAFF
CDR3nt: TGCGCCAGCAGCTTGGCCACACAGGGGATCTACACTGAAGCTTTCTTT

v_gene: TRBV4-3
j_gene: TRBJ1-4
d_gene: NA
abundance: many
CDR3aa: CASSQAERTNEKLFF
CDR3nt: TGCGCCAGCAGCCAGGCAGAGAGAACTAATGAAAAACTGTTTTTT

v_gene: TRBV20-1
j_gene: TRBJ1-1
d_gene: NA
abundance: many
CDR3aa: CSASRGTEAFF
CDR3nt: TGCAGTGCTAGTAGGGGGACTGAAGCTTTCTTT

v_gene: TRBV20-1
j_gene: TRBJ1-5
d_gene: NA
abundance: many
CDR3aa: CSALGDTILHF
CDR3nt: TGCAGTGCTCTGGGGGACACTATTCTGCATTTT

v_gene: TRBV5-1
j_gene: TRBJ2-7
d_gene: TRBD2
abundance: many
CDR3aa: CASSSGLAGGLRYEQYF
CDR3nt: TGCGCCAGCAGCTCGGGACTAGCGGGGGGCCTCCGGTACGAGCAGTACTTC

v_gene: TRBV18
j_gene: TRBJ2-1
d_gene: TRBD2
abundance: many
CDR3aa: CASSRPTSDNEQFF
CDR3nt: TGTGCCAGCTCTCGCCCTACTAGCGACAATGAGCAGTTCTTC

v_gene: TRBV5-1
j_gene: TRBJ2-7
d_gene: NA
abundance: many
CDR3aa: CASSMGGSRRYEQYF
CDR3nt: TGCGCCAGCTCTATGGGGGGATCGAGAAGGTACGAGCAGTACTTC

v_gene: TRBV20-1
j_gene: TRBJ2-5
d_gene: TRBD1
abundance: many
CDR3aa: CSAPGQGQETQYF
CDR3nt: TGCAGTGCTCCCGGACAGGGGCAAGAGACCCAGTACTTC

v_gene: TRBV6-5
j_gene: TRBJ1-2
d_gene: NA
abundance: many
CDR3aa: CASSSSVGYGYTF
CDR3nt: TGTGCCAGCAGTTCCTCGGTCGGCTATGGCTACACCTTC

v_gene: TRBV7-2
j_gene: TRBJ1-5
d_gene: NA
abundance: many
CDR3aa: CASSLVEVGPQHF
CDR3nt: TGTGCCAGCAGCTTAGTTGAGGTTGGGCCCCAGCATTTT

v_gene: TRBV5-1
j_gene: TRBJ1-3
d_gene: TRBD1
abundance: many
CDR3aa: CASSSLQPTGGRNTIYF
CDR3nt: TGCGCCAGCAGCTCCCTCCAGCCTACAGGGGGAAGAAACACCATATATTTT

v_gene: TRBV6-2/TRBV6-3
j_gene: TRBJ1-2
d_gene: NA
abundance: many
CDR3aa: CASSLLLGYTF
CDR3nt: TGTGCCAGCAGTTTGCTCCTTGGCTACACCTTC

v_gene: TRBV5-1
j_gene: TRBJ2-7
d_gene: TRBD1
abundance: NA
CDR3aa: CASSVDRVSYEQYF
CDR3nt: TGCGCCAGCAGCGTGGACAGGGTCTCCTACGAGCAGTACTTC

v_gene: TRBV7-2
j_gene: TRBJ1-2
d_gene: TRBD1
abundance: many
CDR3aa: CASSEWTGLNRGYTF
CDR3nt: TGTGCCAGCAGCGAATGGACAGGTCTTAATCGTGGCTACACCTTC

v_gene: TRBV6-5
j_gene: TRBJ2-3
d_gene: NA
abundance: many
CDR3aa: CASSYSSVGRTDTQYF
CDR3nt: TGTGCCAGCAGTTACTCGTCTGTGGGCCGCACAGATACGCAGTATTTT

v_gene: TRBV7-9
j_gene: TRBJ1-1
d_gene: NA
abundance: NA
CDR3aa: CASSLVGATNTEAFF
CDR3nt: TGTGCCAGCAGCTTAGTTGGGGCGACGAACACTGAAGCTTTCTTT

v_gene: TRBV20-1
j_gene: TRBJ1-5
d_gene: NA
abundance: NA
CDR3aa: CSARVPGASQPQHF
CDR3nt: TGCAGTGCTAGAGTTCCAGGGGCATCTCAGCCCCAGCATTTT

v_gene: TRBV20-1
j_gene: TRBJ2-2
d_gene: NA
abundance: many
CDR3aa: CSAREGPGELFF
CDR3nt: TGCAGTGCTAGAGAAGGGCCCGGGGAGCTGTTTTTT

v_gene: TRBV12-3/TRBV12-4
j_gene: TRBJ1-4
d_gene: NA
abundance: NA
CDR3aa: CANSFGQGNEKLFF
CDR3nt: TGTGCCAACAGTTTCGGCCAGGGTAATGAAAAACTGTTTTTT

v_gene: TRBV12-3/TRBV12-4
j_gene: TRBJ1-1
d_gene: NA
abundance: many
CDR3aa: CASSFWGRSDTEAFF
CDR3nt: TGTGCCAGCAGTTTCTGGGGTCGATCGGACACTGAAGCTTTCTTT

v_gene: TRBV20-1
j_gene: TRBJ2-7
d_gene: NA
abundance: many
CDR3aa: CSARELGLTKQTYEQYF
CDR3nt: TGCAGTGCTAGAGAACTAGGACTGACAAAACAAACCTACGAGCAGTACTTC

v_gene: TRBV5-1
j_gene: TRBJ2-5
d_gene: TRBD1
abundance: many
CDR3aa: CASSLGPQGARETQYF
CDR3nt: TGCGCCAGCAGCTTGGGGCCCCAGGGGGCTCGGGAGACCCAGTACTTC

v_gene: TRBV29-1
j_gene: TRBJ2-3
d_gene: NA
abundance: many
CDR3aa: CSVPAATDTQYF
CDR3nt: TGCAGCGTTCCGGCTGCCACAGATACGCAGTATTTT

v_gene: TRBV15
j_gene: TRBJ1-1
d_gene: NA
abundance: many
CDR3aa: CATSRERGENTEAFF
CDR3nt: TGTGCCACCAGCAGAGAGCGGGGGGAGAACACTGAAGCTTTCTTT

v_gene: TRBV20-1
j_gene: TRBJ1-2
d_gene: NA
abundance: NA
CDR3aa: CSALRPVRGAYGYTF
CDR3nt: TGCAGTGCCCTTAGACCGGTTCGGGGGGCCTATGGCTACACCTTC

v_gene: TRBV7-2
j_gene: TRBJ2-7
d_gene: NA
abundance: NA
CDR3aa: CAISTTQGSYEQYF
CDR3nt: TGCGCCATCAGCACTACTCAGGGCTCCTACGAGCAGTACTTC

v_gene: TRBV11-2
j_gene: TRBJ2-1
d_gene: TRBD2
abundance: many
CDR3aa: CASSSSSGGAGEQFF
CDR3nt: TGTGCCAGCAGCTCCTCTAGCGGGGGGGCGGGTGAGCAGTTCTTC

v_gene: TRBV20-1
j_gene: TRBJ2-3
d_gene: NA
abundance: many
CDR3aa: CSARPFTDTQYF
CDR3nt: TGCAGTGCTAGACCATTCACAGATACGCAGTATTTT

v_gene: TRBV4-3
j_gene: TRBJ2-3
d_gene: TRBD2
abundance: many
CDR3aa: CASSQGTSGGPDTQYF
CDR3nt: TGCGCCAGCAGCCAGGGGACTAGCGGGGGACCAGATACGCAGTATTTT

v_gene: TRBV20-1
j_gene: TRBJ2-3
d_gene: NA
abundance: NA
CDR3aa: CSARDGARIADTQYF
CDR3nt: TGCAGTGCTAGAGATGGAGCTCGTATAGCAGATACGCAGTATTTT

v_gene: TRBV7-2
j_gene: TRBJ2-6
d_gene: NA
abundance: many
CDR3aa: CASSPGTGNSGANVLTF
CDR3nt: TGTGCCAGCAGCCCCGGGACGGGAAACTCTGGGGCCAACGTCCTGACTTTC

v_gene: TRBV14
j_gene: TRBJ2-7
d_gene: NA
abundance: many
CDR3aa: CASSQVGTLSYEQYF
CDR3nt: TGTGCCAGCAGCCAGGTTGGGACCCTCTCCTACGAGCAGTACTTC

v_gene: TRBV20-1
j_gene: TRBJ1-5
d_gene: NA
abundance: medium-sized
CDR3aa: CSASPSSGNQPQHF
CDR3nt: TGCAGTGCTAGCCCTTCTAGTGGCAATCAGCCCCAGCATTTT

v_gene: TRBV5-1
j_gene: TRBJ2-7
d_gene: NA
abundance: many
CDR3aa: CASSIEGITRPNYYEQYF
CDR3nt: TGCGCCAGCAGCATAGAGGGGATTACGCGCCCCAACTATTACGAGCAGTACTTC

v_gene: TRBV28
j_gene: TRBJ2-3
d_gene: TRBD2
abundance: many
CDR3aa: CASSFQLAGETDTQYF
CDR3nt: TGTGCCAGCAGTTTTCAACTAGCGGGGGAAACAGATACGCAGTATTTT

v_gene: TRBV12-5
j_gene: TRBJ1-2
d_gene: NA
abundance: many
CDR3aa: CASDIRLDYGYTF
CDR3nt: TGTGCTAGTGACATCAGACTTGACTATGGCTACACCTTC

v_gene: TRBV7-9
j_gene: TRBJ1-1
d_gene: NA
abundance: NA
CDR3aa: CASSSSGGMNTEAFF
CDR3nt: TGTGCCAGCAGCTCAAGCGGGGGAATGAACACTGAAGCTTTCTTT

v_gene: TRBV20-1
j_gene: TRBJ2-5
d_gene: TRBD1
abundance: many
CDR3aa: CSARDGQARETQYF
CDR3nt: TGCAGTGCTAGAGATGGACAGGCGAGGGAGACCCAGTACTTC

v_gene: TRBV27
j_gene: TRBJ2-7
d_gene: TRBD2
abundance: many
CDR3aa: CASSGLAGRPGEQYF
CDR3nt: TGTGCCAGCAGTGGGCTAGCGGGACGGCCGGGCGAGCAGTACTTC

v_gene: TRBV4-3
j_gene: TRBJ1-2
d_gene: NA
abundance: many
CDR3aa: CASSQEAGSNYGYTF
CDR3nt: TGCGCCAGCAGCCAAGAGGCAGGGTCCAACTATGGCTACACCTTC

v_gene: TRBV28
j_gene: TRBJ1-5
d_gene: NA
abundance: few
CDR3aa: CASSLGGGFGQPQHF
CDR3nt: TGTGCCAGCAGTTTGGGGGGGGGATTTGGTCAGCCCCAGCATTTT

v_gene: TRBV20-1
j_gene: TRBJ2-1
d_gene: TRBD2
abundance: NA
CDR3aa: CSARLAGGNYNEQFF
CDR3nt: TGCAGTGCTAGACTAGCGGGGGGGAACTACAATGAGCAGTTCTTC

v_gene: TRBV20-1
j_gene: TRBJ1-2
d_gene: NA
abundance: many
CDR3aa: CSASGAYGYTF
CDR3nt: TGCAGTGCTTCAGGGGCTTATGGCTACACCTTC

v_gene: TRBV6-1
j_gene: TRBJ1-3
d_gene: NA
abundance: many
CDR3aa: CASSELATIYF
CDR3nt: TGTGCCAGCAGTGAACTAGCCACCATATATTTT

v_gene: TRBV5-1
j_gene: TRBJ1-1
d_gene: TRBD1
abundance: many
CDR3aa: CASREQGINTEAFF
CDR3nt: TGCGCCAGCCGCGAACAGGGGATTAACACTGAAGCTTTCTTT

v_gene: TRBV6-5
j_gene: TRBJ2-3
d_gene: NA
abundance: many
CDR3aa: CASSYGLPGDTQYF
CDR3nt: TGTGCCAGCAGTTACGGCCTCCCAGGGGATACGCAGTATTTT

v_gene: TRBV5-1
j_gene: TRBJ2-3
d_gene: NA
abundance: NA
CDR3aa: CASSLSGGGTDTQYF
CDR3nt: TGCGCCAGCAGCCTAAGTGGGGGAGGAACAGATACGCAGTATTTT

v_gene: TRBV12-3/TRBV12-4
j_gene: TRBJ2-5
d_gene: NA
abundance: many
CDR3aa: CASSFLDRKETQYF
CDR3nt: TGTGCCAGCAGTTTCCTAGACAGGAAAGAGACCCAGTACTTC

v_gene: TRBV4-3
j_gene: TRBJ2-6
d_gene: NA
abundance: many
CDR3aa: CASSQDRVAGANVLTF
CDR3nt: TGCGCCAGCAGCCAAGACCGGGTGGCTGGGGCCAACGTCCTGACTTTC

v_gene: TRBV28
j_gene: TRBJ2-1
d_gene: NA
abundance: NA
CDR3aa: CARGEGVGEQFF
CDR3nt: TGTGCCAGGGGGGAGGGGGTCGGGGAGCAGTTCTTC

v_gene: TRBV4-3
j_gene: TRBJ2-5
d_gene: NA
abundance: many
CDR3aa: CASSQDLVVARTQYF
CDR3nt: TGCGCCAGCAGCCAAGATCTTGTAGTTGCTCGGACCCAGTACTTC

v_gene: TRBV27
j_gene: TRBJ2-3
d_gene: TRBD2
abundance: many
CDR3aa: CASNSLPGAGEDTQYF
CDR3nt: TGTGCCAGCAATTCCCTACCGGGAGCGGGGGAGGATACGCAGTATTTT